This T cell receptor beta chain is from a study of radiotherapy plus CTLA-4 blockade in lung cancer. CDR3 length: 18 residues. In germline, CDR1 is ENHRY, CDR2 SYGVKD. Trimming pared 3 bases from V and 1 base from J, leaving 19 bases between. This clone has more than one count but fewer than ten. The target antigen is unknown. Sequencing used immunoSEQ multiplex PCR; TCRdb keeps in-frame clones, though not all of them. The sample has 85,000 to 120,000 clones; more than 75% are singletons. Study-level results: Clones of tumor-derived TCRs expanded in blood after radiotherapy plus ipilimumab. Early shifts in blood T cell clones, with interferon-beta, reportedly predicted response best.

The study treated chemo-refractory metastatic non-small-cell lung cancer patients with focal radiation plus ipilimumab CTLA-4 blockade. This clonotype was sampled from a human donor with non-small cell lung cancer that progressed on radiotherapy plus ipilimumab. Some clones in this sample may be carry-over from other donors' samples. The material was peripheral blood, obtained from a patient treated with radiotherapy plus ipilimumab. V usage is TRBV10-3 and J usage is TRBJ1-3; TRBD1 is a possible D gene (6 bases). CDR3 region: CAISENRVASRSGNTIYF. CDR3 DNA: TGTGCCATCAGTGAAAACAGGGTGGCGAGCAGATCTGGAAACACCATATATTTT.